A single sample is the source of the 11 T cell receptor beta chains below, sequenced in a study of T cells in Graves' hyperthyroidism and ophthalmopathy. What was amplified from RNA transcripts were TCR beta CDR3 regions. The HTBI primer set drove a first-round RT-PCR of the TCR CDR3. TCRdb re-derived calls from the multiplex PCR reads in MiXCR, one entry per CDR3 protein. The sample has about 350,000 distinct CDR3 sequences; roughly 15% are singletons. Sample: blood. The receptors were sampled from a woman between 55 and 75 years old with Graves' ophthalmopathy.

Ten or more counts support this clonotype. The chain uses TRBV7-2 and TRBJ1-2; D ambiguous. Trimming pared 0 bases from V and 6 bases from J, leaving 20 bases between. The V gene's germline CDR1 is SGHTA and CDR2 FQGNSA. CDR3 length: 17 residues. The CDR3 protein is CASSLAVREVGRNGYTF. Here the CDR3 DNA reads TGTGCCAGCAGCTTAGCGGTACGAGAGGTGGGTCGGAATGGCTACACCTTC.

This clonotype was counted many times. The junction and the germline gene differ at one end; a read error may be behind it. The V call is TRBV5-1, the J call TRBJ2-5, with 7 bases fitting TRBD1. Germline V CDR1 and CDR2: SGHRS, YFSETQ. The CDR3 contains 15 residues. The CDR3 here is CASSFGTEYQETQYF. In DNA, the CDR3 is TGCGCCAGCAGCTTCGGGACAGAGTACCAAGAGACCCAATACTTC.

At least ten counts were recorded for this clonotype. V gene TRBV6-1 combines with J gene TRBJ2-6, with 9 bases fitting TRBD1. The CDR3 covers 17 residues. CDR1 is MNHNS and CDR2 is SASEGT in the germline V gene. V lost 3 bases to trimming and J lost 2 bases; unmatched junction nucleotides: 5. DNA for the CDR3: TGTGCCAGCAGTGATGGACAGGGGCGCGCTGGGGCCAACGTCCTGACTTTC. Translation: CASSDGQGRAGANVLTF.

This clonotype was seen many times. The chain is built from TRBV13 and TRBJ2-7; 7 bases are shared with TRBD1. The germline V gene encodes CDR1 PRHDT and CDR2 FYEKMQ (reference sequence). The CDR3 is made up of 14 amino acids. Unmatched junction bases numbered 8, after V lost 5 bases and J lost 4 bases. CDR3 coding DNA: TGTGCCAGCAGCCAAACAGGGGTTGGGTACGAGCAGTACTTC. Amino acids: CASSQTGVGYEQYF.

In this sample, this clonotype turned up many times. V usage is TRBV12-3 or TRBV12-4 and J usage is TRBJ1-5; TRBD1 matches at 11 bases. Unmatched junction bases numbered 10, after V lost 8 bases and J lost 4 bases. The CDR3 has 16 residues. CDR3 residues: CASGTRTGGANQPQHF. The CDR3 DNA reads TGTGCCAGCGGAACCAGGACAGGGGGCGCGAATCAGCCCCAGCATTTT.

At least ten counts were recorded for this clonotype. The chain uses TRBV12-3 or TRBV12-4 and TRBJ2-1, with unresolved D. CDR3 length equals 14 residues. The V gene lost 7 bases and the J gene lost 1 base, with 11 bases spanning the gap. This CDR3 is CASTILGSYNEQFF. CDR3 nucleotide sequence: TGTGCCAGCACGATTCTAGGGTCCTACAATGAGCAGTTCTTC.

The V and J genes are TRBV12-3 or TRBV12-4 and TRBJ2-1; 8 bases are shared with TRBD2. With 6 bases clipped from V and 0 bases from J, the junction kept 4 bases outside the gene matches. The CDR3 is 15 residues long. The CDR3 DNA is TGTGCCAGCAGACCAAGCGGGAGCTCCTACAATGAGCAGTTCTTC. Translated: CASRPSGSSYNEQFF.

In its sample, this clonotype was seen a few times. The CDR3 protein is CASSYSGRLDQETQYF. The CDR3 DNA follows: TGTGCCAGCAGTTACTCCGGTAGACTAGACCAAGAGACCCAGTACTTC. The rearrangement joins TRBV6-5 to TRBJ2-5, with D possibly being TRBD2 (6 bases). V was pared by 0 bases and J by 0 bases, with 11 bases between. The CDR3 is made up of 16 amino acids. The germline gives CDR1 MNHEY, CDR2 SVGAGI.

This clonotype was found many times. The genes are TRBV29-1 and TRBJ2-1; D is possibly TRBD2 (5 bases). CDR1 is SQVTM and CDR2 is ANQGSEA in the germline V gene. Between the trimmed V and J ends, which lost 4 bases and 8 bases, there was a span of 9 bases. The CDR3 is 11 residues long. CDR3 sequence (DNA): TGCAGCGTTGGTGGGAGATATGAGCAGTTCTTC. This gives the protein CSVGGRYEQFF.

With respect to this clonotype: A much larger clone differs by one base, so this may be a read error. The chain joins TRBV5-1 to TRBJ2-1, with TRBD2 identical over 7 bases. The CDR3 loop spans 15 amino acids. Germline V lookup: CDR1 SGHRS, CDR2 YFSETQ. The CDR3 DNA reads TGCGCCAGCAGCTTGGACGGGGGGACCTACAATGAGCAGCTCTTC. Amino acids: CASSLDGGTYNEQLF.

V usage is TRBV5-6 and J usage is TRBJ2-6; the D is unclear. The CDR3 totals 16 residues. CDR1 and CDR2 from the germline V gene are SGHDT and YYEEEE. Trimming took 4 bases from V and 0 from J, leaving 11 bases between them. CDR3 in amino acids: CASSPPGVSGANVLTF. The CDR3 DNA is TGTGCCAGCAGCCCGCCAGGCGTCTCTGGGGCCAACGTCCTGACTTTC.